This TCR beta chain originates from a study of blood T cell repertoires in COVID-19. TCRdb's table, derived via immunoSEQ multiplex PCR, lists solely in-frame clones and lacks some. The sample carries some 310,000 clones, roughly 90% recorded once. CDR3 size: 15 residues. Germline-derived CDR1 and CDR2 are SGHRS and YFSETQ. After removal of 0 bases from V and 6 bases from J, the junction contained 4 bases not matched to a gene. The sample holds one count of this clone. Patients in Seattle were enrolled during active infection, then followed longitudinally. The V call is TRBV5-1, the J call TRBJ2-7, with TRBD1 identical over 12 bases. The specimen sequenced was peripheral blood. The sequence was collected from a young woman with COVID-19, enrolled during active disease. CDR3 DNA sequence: TGCGCCAGCAGCTTGGCCGTGGGACAGGGGGCCGAGCAGTACTTC. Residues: CASSLAVGQGAEQYF.